Reported below is one TCR beta chain. Its antigen remains unidentified. This record comes from a study of CD8 T cells in ankylosing spondylitis. Study-level results: Among TCR beta sequences, a motif of eight highly homologous variants appeared characteristic of ankylosing spondylitis blood. Disease-linked clones had a CD8+ phenotype and relatively low frequency in peripheral blood. Some of these motif variants have turned up before, in reports on reactive arthritis synovial fluid and blood.

TCRdb fed the 5' RACE reads into MiXCR, producing one record per CDR3 protein. Found here are about 840,000 distinct CDR3 sequences, roughly 12% of them singletons; the top ten hold approximately 0.5%. The V and J ends lost 0 bases and 2 bases, in that order; junction bases with no gene match: 14. Germline CDR1 reads SGHRS; CDR2 reads YFSETQ. The CDR3 is 20 amino acids. The clonotype originates from a male donor with ankylosing spondylitis. Sample: blood, either unsorted or a sorted T cell fraction (not recorded which). The chain has TRBV5-1 and TRBJ2-7; TRBD2 matches at 13 bases. This CDR3 reads CASSLVKTSGGPTSTYEQYF. DNA for the CDR3: TGCGCCAGCAGCTTGGTAAAGACTAGCGGGGGGCCAACCAGCACCTACGAGCAGTACTTC.